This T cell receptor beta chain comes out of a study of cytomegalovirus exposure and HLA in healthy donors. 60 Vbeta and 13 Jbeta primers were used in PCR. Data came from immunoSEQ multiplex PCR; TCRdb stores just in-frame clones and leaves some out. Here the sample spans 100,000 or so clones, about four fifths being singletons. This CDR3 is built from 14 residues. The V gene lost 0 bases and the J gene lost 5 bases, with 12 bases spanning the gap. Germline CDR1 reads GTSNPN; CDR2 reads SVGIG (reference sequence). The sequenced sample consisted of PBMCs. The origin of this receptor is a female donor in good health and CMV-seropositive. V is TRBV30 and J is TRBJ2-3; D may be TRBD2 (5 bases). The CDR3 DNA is TGTGCCTGGAGTGTGTGGGTTGGGAGAGATACGCAGTATTTT. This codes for CAWSVWVGRDTQYF.